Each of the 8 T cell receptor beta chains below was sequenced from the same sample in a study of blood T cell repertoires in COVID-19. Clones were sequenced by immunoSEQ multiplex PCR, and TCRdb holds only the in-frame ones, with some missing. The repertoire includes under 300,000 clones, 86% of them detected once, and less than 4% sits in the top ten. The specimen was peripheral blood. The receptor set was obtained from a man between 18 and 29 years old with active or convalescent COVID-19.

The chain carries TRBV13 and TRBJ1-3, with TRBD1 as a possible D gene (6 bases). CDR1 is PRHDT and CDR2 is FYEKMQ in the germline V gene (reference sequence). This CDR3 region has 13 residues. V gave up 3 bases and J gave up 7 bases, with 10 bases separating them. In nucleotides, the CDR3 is TGTGCCAGCAGCTTTAACAGGGCTAACACCATATATTTT. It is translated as CASSFNRANTIYF.

The DNA for the CDR3 is TGTGCCAGCAGTGAATTATTGTCCTACGAGCAGTACTTC. Amino acid sequence: CASSELLSYEQYF. The chain couples TRBV6-1 to TRBJ2-7, with unresolved D. This CDR3 region has 13 residues. V shed 2 bases and J shed 1 base, with 6 bases lying between them. CDR1 is MNHNS and CDR2 is SASEGT in the germline V gene.

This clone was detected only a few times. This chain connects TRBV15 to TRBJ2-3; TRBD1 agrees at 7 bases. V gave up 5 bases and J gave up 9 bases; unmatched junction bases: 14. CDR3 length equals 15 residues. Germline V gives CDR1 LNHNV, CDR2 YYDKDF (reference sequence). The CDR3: CATSAMTGQHPTQYF. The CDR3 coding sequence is TGTGCCACCAGCGCAATGACAGGGCAGCACCCAACGCAGTATTTT.

This CDR3 reads CASSLVGDREAFF. The CDR3 bases are TGTGCCAGCAGTTTGGTAGGAGACAGGGAGGCTTTCTTT. This chain links TRBV12-3 or TRBV12-4 with TRBJ1-1, with 7 bases identical to TRBD1. V trimming: 3 bases; J trimming: 11 bases; junction bases outside the gene matches: 9. The CDR3 spans 13 residues.

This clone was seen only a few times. The CDR3 here is CASRRDRLYGYTF. CDR3 bases: TGTGCCAGTAGAAGGGACAGACTCTATGGCTACACCTTC. The chain is built from TRBV19 and TRBJ1-2, with TRBD1 identical over 7 bases. Trimming removed 6 bases from V and 4 bases from J; junction bases left unmatched: 5. The CDR3 totals 13 residues. Germline CDR1 and CDR2: LNHDA and SQIVND (reference sequence).

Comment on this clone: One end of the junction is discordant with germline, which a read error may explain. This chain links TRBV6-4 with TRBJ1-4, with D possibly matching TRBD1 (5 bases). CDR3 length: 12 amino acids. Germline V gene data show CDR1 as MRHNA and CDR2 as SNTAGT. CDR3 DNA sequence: TGTGCCAGCAGTGCCCCGCGGGGGTTTCGGCTTTTT. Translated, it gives CASSAPRGFRLF.

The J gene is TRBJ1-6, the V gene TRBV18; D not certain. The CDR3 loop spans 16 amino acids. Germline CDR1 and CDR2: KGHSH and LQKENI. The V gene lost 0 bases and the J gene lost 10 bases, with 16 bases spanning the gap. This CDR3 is CASSPPNDGFRSPLHF. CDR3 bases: TGTGCCAGCTCACCACCAAACGACGGGTTTCGGTCACCCCTCCACTTT.

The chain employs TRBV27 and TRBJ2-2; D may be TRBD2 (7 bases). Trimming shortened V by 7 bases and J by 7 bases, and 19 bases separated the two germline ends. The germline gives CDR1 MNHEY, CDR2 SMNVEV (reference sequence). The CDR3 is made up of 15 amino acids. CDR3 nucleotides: TGTGCCAGCATTAGATGGGGGGGCGATGACGGGGAGCTGTTTTTT. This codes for CASIRWGGDDGELFF.